What follows are 20 T cell receptor beta chains derived from one specimen sequenced in a study of blood T cells in healthy people across ages. A J-beta primer mix and a sample-barcoded 5' primer were used in a second PCR of about 7 to 12 cycles. One entry per CDR3 protein, called by TCRdb with MiXCR from the 5' RACE reads. The table lists some 900,000 distinct CDR3 sequences, 25% to 30% of them singletons. Sample: blood. All receptors come from a woman over 75 in good health.

The chain has TRBV6-6 and TRBJ1-1, with D possibly being TRBD1 (5 bases). CDR1 MNHNY and CDR2 SVGAGI come from the germline V gene (reference sequence). The CDR3 has 13 amino acids. V was trimmed by 2 bases and J by 7 bases, leaving 11 bases between them. The CDR3, as DNA: TGTGCCAGCAGTTACACAGGAAGGAGTGAAGCTTTCTTT. It is translated as CASSYTGRSEAFF.

About this clonotype: A much larger clonotype is one base distant, so this may be a read error. V gene TRBV9 combines with J gene TRBJ1-6; 7 bases map to TRBD1. The junction had 5 bases not matched to a gene; V was cut back by 4 bases and J by 7 bases. CDR1 is SGDLS, CDR2 YYNGEE, per germline. The CDR3 spans 14 residues. The CDR3 loop is CASSCTGENSPLHF. The DNA for the CDR3 is TGTGCCAGCAGCTGCACAGGGGAAAATTCACCCCTCCACTTT.

This clonotype was detected only a few times. V and J are TRBV9 and TRBJ1-5; D gene uncertain. The germline V and J ends were trimmed by 0 bases and 4 bases, with 14 bases remaining between them. The CDR3 spans 16 residues. CDR1 SGDLS and CDR2 YYNGEE come from the germline V gene. CDR3 in DNA: TGTGCCAGCAGCGTAGGAGCGGGGTCAAAAAATCAGCCCCAGCATTTT. Its protein is CASSVGAGSKNQPQHF.

This clonotype showed up many times. The CDR3 here is CAWSPGHYNEQFF. CDR3 DNA: TGTGCCTGGAGCCCGGGACATTACAATGAGCAGTTCTTC. The chain uses TRBV30 and TRBJ2-1; weak D call: TRBD1 (6 bases). The CDR3 totals 13 residues. The germline V and J ends were trimmed by 3 bases and 4 bases, with 10 bases remaining between them. Germline V gene data show CDR1 as GTSNPN and CDR2 as SVGIG (reference sequence).

This clonotype was seen more than once but under ten times. V gene TRBV6-2 or TRBV6-3 combines with J gene TRBJ1-5, with D possibly matching TRBD1 (5 bases). This CDR3 has 15 amino acids. Germline assignment: CDR1 MNHEY and CDR2 SVGEGT. Trimming cost V 4 bases and J 2 bases, with 12 bases left between them. The CDR3 DNA sequence: TGTGCCAGCAGTTTCCCAGCAGGGCGCAATCAGCCCCAGCATTTT. Translated, it gives CASSFPAGRNQPQHF.

This sequence joins TRBV20-1 and TRBJ2-5, with TRBD2 matching 11 bases. The CDR3 loop spans 14 amino acids. CDR1 is DFQATT and CDR2 is SNEGSKA in the germline V gene (reference sequence). J was trimmed by 11 bases and V by 5 bases; bases with no gene match: 13. DNA of the CDR3: TGCAGTGCTTCACGTAGCGGGGGGGCAGGGGAGCAGTACTTC. It encodes CSASRSGGAGEQYF.

A remark on this clonotype: The junction departs from germline at one end; a sequencing error may be responsible. The rearrangement uses TRBV11-2 and TRBJ2-3, with TRBD2 matching over 13 bases. This CDR3 is 21 amino acids long. The germline V gene has CDR1 SGHAT and CDR2 FQNNGV. This CDR3 is CANSPRLTSGGQAASTDTRYF. Written as DNA, the CDR3 is TGTGCCAACAGCCCACGCTTGACTAGCGGGGGGCAAGCTGCTAGCACAGATACGCGGTATTTT.

The genes are TRBV7-2 and TRBJ1-2, with 7 bases that match TRBD1. Germline loops: CDR1 SGHTA, CDR2 FQGNSA. This CDR3 spans 17 amino acids. The V gene end was trimmed by 1 base and the J gene end by 4 bases; junction bases not matched to a gene: 12. CDR3 coding DNA: TGTGCCAGCAGCTTAGTCCCTACAGGGGACCGGGGCTATGGCTACACCTTC. Protein: CASSLVPTGDRGYGYTF.

This clonotype was seen repeatedly, ten times or more. The chain employs TRBV20-1 and TRBJ2-3; possibly TRBD1 for D (5 bases). The germline CDR1 and CDR2 sequences are DFQATT and SNEGSKA (reference sequence). Trimming pared 4 bases from V and 6 bases from J, leaving 17 bases between. This CDR3 spans 14 amino acids. CDR3: CSATGHPTRDTQYF. The CDR3 DNA is TGCAGTGCTACTGGACATCCAACCAGGGATACGCAGTATTTT.

This clonotype was detected ten times or more. This chain connects TRBV6-1 to TRBJ2-1, with D unresolved. V shed 2 bases and J shed 2 bases, with 16 bases lying between them. CDR1 and CDR2 (germline): MNHNS, SASEGT. This CDR3 is 17 amino acids long. Written as DNA, the CDR3 is TGTGCCAGCAGTGAATTTCTCGAGGTTGTGCCCTACAATGAGCAGTTCTTC. Protein product: CASSEFLEVVPYNEQFF.

This clonotype has only one observation. This CDR3 is CASTLMGGSNTEAFF. The CDR3 bases are TGCGCCAGCACCCTGATGGGGGGATCGAACACTGAAGCTTTCTTT. V and J are TRBV5-1 and TRBJ1-1, with D possibly matching TRBD1 (5 bases). The CDR3 is 15 residues long. V was clipped by 6 bases and J by 1 base, with 16 bases between them. Germline CDR1 reads SGHRS; CDR2 reads YFSETQ.

In this sample, this clonotype turned up many times. The V gene is TRBV2, the J gene TRBJ2-5; tentatively, D is TRBD2 (5 bases). The germline V gene has CDR1 SNHLY and CDR2 FYNNEI. V was trimmed by 4 bases and J by 1 base, leaving 10 bases between them. The CDR3 spans 14 residues. CDR3 coding DNA: TGTGCCAGCAGTGTAGCGACTCTCCAAGAGACCCAGTACTTC. Amino acids: CASSVATLQETQYF.

This clonotype was picked up many times. The chain links TRBV4-2 to TRBJ1-4, with D possibly TRBD1 on 6 matching bases. Trimming pared 1 base from V and 4 bases from J, leaving 10 bases between. Germline V CDR1 and CDR2: LGHNA, YNFKEQ. The CDR3 has 15 residues. DNA of the CDR3: TGTGCCAGCAGCCAAGGGACAGTCAATAATGAAAAACTGTTTTTT. Translated, it gives CASSQGTVNNEKLFF.

This rearrangement joins TRBV20-1 to TRBJ2-1; 12 nucleotides agree with TRBD2. The CDR3 extends over 16 amino acids. CDR1 DFQATT and CDR2 SNEGSKA come from the germline V gene (reference sequence). V gave up 3 bases and J gave up 7 bases; unmatched junction bases: 10. The chain's CDR3 is CSARTSGGPSWNEQFF. The CDR3 DNA follows: TGCAGTGCTAGGACTAGCGGGGGCCCCTCTTGGAATGAGCAGTTCTTC.

The CDR3 here is CASSTQLAGITDTQYF. Here the CDR3 DNA reads TGTGCCAGCAGCACCCAACTAGCGGGGATCACAGATACGCAGTATTTT. V usage is TRBV9 and J usage is TRBJ2-3; 10 bases match TRBD2. The CDR3 runs 16 residues. V dropped 4 bases and J dropped 2; count of bases not matched to a gene: 7. Germline CDR1 and CDR2: SGDLS and YYNGEE. Using reference TRBV9 and TRBJ2-3 for the parts outside the CDR3, the full variable domain is DSGVTQTPKHLITATGQRVTLRCSPRSGDLSVYWYQQSLDQGLQFLIQYYNGEERAKGNILERFSAQQFPDLHSELNLSSLELGDSALYFCASSTQLAGITDTQYFGPGTRLTVL.

On this clonotype: One junction end does not reproduce the germline sequence, and a read error may be involved. V gene TRBV11-2 combines with J gene TRBJ1-2, with D possibly TRBD1 on 5 matching bases. Germline V gene data show CDR1 as SGHAT and CDR2 as FQNNGV. This CDR3 contains 14 residues. In nucleotides, the CDR3 is TGTGCCAGCAGCTTAGATCGCGGGGCGTTCGGCTGCACCTTC. It specifies CASSLDRGAFGCTF.

Turning to this clonotype: It may be a read error: a sequence one base away is much more abundant. The chain employs TRBV4-1 and TRBJ1-1; D is ambiguous. CDR1 and CDR2 from the germline V gene are MGHRA and YSYEKL. The V and J ends lost 2 bases and 2 bases respectively, with 21 bases between them. The CDR3 contains 18 residues. The CDR3 protein is CASSQTIREQLINTEAFF. The CDR3, as DNA: TGCGCCAGCAGCCAAACCATCCGGGAACAACTCATTAACACTGAAGCTTTCTTT.

The sample holds many counts of this clonotype. The gene calls are TRBV24-1 and TRBJ2-7; possibly TRBD1 for D (6 bases). V lost 9 bases and J lost 6, with 17 bases in between. The germline CDR1 and CDR2 sequences are KGHDR and SFDVKD. The CDR3 spans 13 residues. CDR3 in amino acids: CATLAQGIREQYF. DNA of the CDR3: TGTGCCACCCTAGCACAGGGAATTCGCGAGCAGTACTTC.

The chain links TRBV5-1 to TRBJ2-2; 8 bases are shared with TRBD1. The CDR3 is 14 residues long. The germline V gene has CDR1 SGHRS and CDR2 YFSETQ. The ends lost 4 bases at V and 5 bases at J; junction bases unmatched: 4. CDR3: CASSQTGVTGELFF. The CDR3 nucleotides read TGCGCCAGCAGCCAGACAGGGGTGACCGGGGAGCTGTTTTTT.

This sequence joins TRBV7-2 and TRBJ2-7; no clear D gene. V shed 6 bases and J shed 0 bases, with 15 bases lying between them. CDR1 is SGHTA and CDR2 is FQGNSA in the germline V gene. The CDR3 has 15 amino acids. The DNA for the CDR3 is TGTGCCAGCAGGGCGTGGGCAGGCAGCTCCTACGAGCAGTACTTC. Amino acids: CASRAWAGSSYEQYF. Full variable domain (outside the CDR3, taken from reference TRBV7-2 and TRBJ2-7): GAGVSQSPSNKVTEKGKDVELRCDPISGHTALYWYRQSLGQGLEFLIYFQGNSAPDKSGLPSDRFSAERTGGSVSTLTIQRTQQEDSAVYLCASRAWAGSSYEQYFGPGTRLTVT.